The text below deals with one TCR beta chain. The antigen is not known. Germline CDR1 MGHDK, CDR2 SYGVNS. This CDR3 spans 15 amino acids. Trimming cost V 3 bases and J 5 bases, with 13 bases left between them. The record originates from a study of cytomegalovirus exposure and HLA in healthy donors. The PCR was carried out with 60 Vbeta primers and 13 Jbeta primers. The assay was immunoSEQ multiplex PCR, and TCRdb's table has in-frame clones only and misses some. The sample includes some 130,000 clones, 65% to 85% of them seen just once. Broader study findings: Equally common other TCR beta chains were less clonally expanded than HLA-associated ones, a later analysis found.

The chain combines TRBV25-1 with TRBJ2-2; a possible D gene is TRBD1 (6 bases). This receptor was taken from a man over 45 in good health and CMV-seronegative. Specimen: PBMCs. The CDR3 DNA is TGTGCCAGCAGTGATCGACAGGTAAGGACCGGGGAGCTGTTTTTT. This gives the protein CASSDRQVRTGELFF.